This record looks at one T cell receptor (beta chain) sequence and its context. Its antigen remains unknown. The sample originates from a study of shared clonotypes between healthy human individuals. This CDR3 is built from 15 residues. The V end was cut by 0 bases, the J end by 0 bases, with 9 bases between. The germline CDR1 and CDR2 sequences are SGHRS and YFSETQ. Genomic DNA of each subset was evenly split across several immunoSEQ plates. Clones were sequenced by immunoSEQ multiplex PCR, and TCRdb holds only the in-frame ones, with some missing. This sample has 850,000 to 1,200,000 clones, with 60% to 80% found just once. General study findings and limits: Of the naive CD4 clonotypes, around 4.9% were shared across several donors. Naive subsets generally had larger estimated richness than memory subsets.

All of the donors resided in Nashville, Tennessee, and each was a Caucasian adult. The source of this sequence is a man between 18 and 35 years old in good health. Material: memory CD4+ T cells sorted from blood. Specified subset: CD45RA-negative fraction. The chain has TRBV5-1 and TRBJ2-5; D is unresolved. CDR3 nucleotide sequence: TGCGCCAGCAGCTTGGTCGGCTATTACCAAGAGACCCAGTACTTC. This gives the protein CASSLVGYYQETQYF.